The clone carrying this T cell receptor beta chain appeared a single time. This entry comes from a study of CD8 T cells in Susac syndrome. Sequencing of TCR beta was performed on blood CD8+ and CD4+ T cells. Relapsing-remitting disease, either stable or active, was present in the multiple sclerosis controls, who were treatment-naive patients. The TEMRA cells underwent FACS enrichment, while the CD8+ and CD4+ T cells underwent negative isolation. A quantity of about 0.5 to 1 ug RNA underwent reverse transcription using random hexamers. Amplification of TCR beta CDR3 was carried out by immunoSEQ multiplex PCR, which covered 54 Vbeta and 13 Jbeta segments. TCRdb used MiXCR to reprocess the immunoSEQ multiplex PCR reads, holding one entry per CDR3 protein. The sample has over 150,000 distinct CDR3 sequences; 90% to 95% are singletons. The CDR3 runs 15 residues. V was pared by 4 bases and J by 10 bases, with 17 bases between. Looked up from germline, CDR1 is LGHDT and CDR2 is YNNKEL (reference sequence).

The material sequenced was CD4+ T cells from PBMCs. This receptor was taken from a human donor with multiple sclerosis. The chain uses TRBV3-1 and TRBJ1-6; D remains ambiguous. Here the CDR3 DNA reads TGTGCCAGCAGCCCCCTGGACGTGGTGCGATCACCCCTCCACTTT. Its translation is CASSPLDVVRSPLHF.